The sequence of this T cell receptor beta chain was determined in a study of control samples from healthy donors and cancer patients. J gave up 4 bases and V 2 bases, and 0 bases lay outside the gene matches. The CDR3 is 13 amino acids. Data came from immunoSEQ multiplex PCR; TCRdb stores just in-frame clones and leaves some out. The table records 170,000 or so clones, around nine tenths of them present only once. J is TRBJ2-7 and V is TRBV12-3 or TRBV12-4, with TRBD2 matching 9 bases. The sample was blood. This TCR was recovered from a man aged 30 to 45 in good health. The CDR3 DNA reads TGTGCCAGCAGTTTACTAGCGGGATACGAGCAGTACTTC. Translation gives CASSLLAGYEQYF.